The next 24 T cell receptor beta chains were all read from a single sample in a study of graft-versus-host responses after intestinal transplantation. This table comes from immunoSEQ multiplex PCR, and its TCRdb copy is limited to in-frame clones, with some not included. The sample lists roughly 10,000 clones, 85% to 95% occurring once. The specimen was PBMCs, collected more than 40 days after intestinal transplantation. Receptors originate from a human patient who received an intestinal transplant, so some T cells may come from the graft donor.

The rearrangement uses TRBV7-9 and TRBJ2-3; 7 nucleotides line up with TRBD2. The J segment lost 0 bases and the V segment lost 5 bases, leaving 5 bases of the junction unmatched. This CDR3 is built from 15 residues. CDR1 is SEHNR and CDR2 is FQNEAQ in the germline V gene (reference sequence). The CDR3 nucleotides are TGTGCCAGCAGCCAACTAGCGTCTAGCACAGATACGCAGTATTTT. This codes for CASSQLASSTDTQYF. Complete variable domain (other parts from reference TRBV7-9 and TRBJ2-3): DTGVSQNPRHKITKRGQNVTFRCDPISEHNRLYWYRQTLGQGPEFLTYFQNEAQLEKSRLLSDRFSAERPKGSFSTLEIQRTEQGDSAMYLCASSQLASSTDTQYFGPGTRLTVL.

This chain joins TRBV6-6 and TRBJ1-2; no reliable D call. V lost 0 bases, J lost 6 bases, and 2 bases lay in between. From germline, CDR1 is MNHNY and CDR2 SVGAGI (reference sequence). CDR3 length: 11 amino acids. The chain's CDR3 is CASSYSDGYTF. Here the CDR3 DNA reads TGTGCCAGCAGTTACTCGGATGGCTACACCTTC.

This sequence joins TRBV19 and TRBJ2-5; tentatively, D is TRBD2 (5 bases). The V gene lost 6 bases and the J gene lost 7 bases, with 12 bases spanning the gap. The CDR3 is 12 amino acids. CDR1 is LNHDA and CDR2 is SQIVND in the germline V gene (reference sequence). The DNA for the CDR3 is TGTGCCAGTAGCCGGCCCGAGGGGACCCAGTACTTC. Its translation is CASSRPEGTQYF.

The J gene is TRBJ2-1, the V gene TRBV6-4, with D possibly being TRBD1 (6 bases). CDR3 length equals 16 residues. CDR1 and CDR2 from the germline V gene are MRHNA and SNTAGT. Between the trimmed V and J ends, which lost 0 bases and 0 bases, there was a span of 9 bases. The CDR3 protein is CASSDSPGDSYNEQFF. The CDR3, as DNA: TGTGCCAGCAGTGACTCTCCAGGGGACTCCTACAATGAGCAGTTCTTC.

The J gene is TRBJ2-1, the V gene TRBV6-4; the D gene is possibly TRBD2 (7 bases). The CDR3 totals 15 residues. V lost 4 bases and J 1 base, leaving 11 bases between the germline ends. Looked up from germline, CDR1 is MRHNA and CDR2 is SNTAGT. CDR3 loop: CASSAKGGSYNEQFF. In DNA form, the CDR3 reads TGTGCCAGCAGTGCTAAGGGGGGGTCCTACAATGAGCAGTTCTTC.

The chain has TRBV27 and TRBJ1-4, with 8 bases fitting TRBD1. Per the germline V gene, CDR1 is MNHEY and CDR2 is SMNVEV (reference sequence). This CDR3 is built from 16 residues. The junction had 12 bases not matched to a gene; V was cut back by 2 bases and J by 10 bases. In nucleotides, the CDR3 is TGTGCCAGCAGTTTAAAAACTGGGCAGGGGGCTGGAAAACTGTTTTTT. Translating gives CASSLKTGQGAGKLFF.

This chain joins TRBV5-4 and TRBJ2-1, with TRBD2 as a possible D gene (5 bases). This CDR3 has 12 amino acids. Germline V gene sequence: CDR1 SGHNT, CDR2 YYREEE (reference sequence). Trimming took 5 bases from V and 4 from J, leaving 7 bases between them. The CDR3 DNA is TGTGCCAGCAGGAGCGGTTACAATGAGCAGTTCTTC. It is translated as CASRSGYNEQFF.

This clone was picked up a small number of times. The J gene is TRBJ1-2, the V gene TRBV15; possibly TRBD1 for D (5 bases). The V end was cut by 4 bases, the J end by 8 bases, with 14 bases between. The CDR3 consists of 13 residues. Germline V gene data show CDR1 as LNHNV and CDR2 as YYDKDF (reference sequence). The CDR3 region has the DNA TGTGCCACCAGCATTGAGGGGCAGGGCGGCTACACCTTC. Its protein product is CATSIEGQGGYTF.

V and J are TRBV7-9 and TRBJ2-7; 8 nucleotides match TRBD1. From germline, CDR1 is SEHNR and CDR2 FQNEAQ (reference sequence). The CDR3 length is 16 residues. J lost 0 bases, V lost 2 bases, and 6 bases had no gene match. In nucleotides, the CDR3 is TGTGCCAGCAGCTTACCGCGGGACAGGAACTCCTACGAGCAGTACTTC. It encodes CASSLPRDRNSYEQYF.

This rearrangement joins TRBV18 to TRBJ2-7; D is uncertain. Germline V CDR1 and CDR2: KGHSH, LQKENI. Trimming pared 0 bases from V and 2 bases from J, leaving 5 bases between. This CDR3 spans 13 amino acids. CDR3 protein: CASSPPITYEQYF. CDR3 nucleotides: TGTGCCAGCTCACCACCGATTACCTACGAGCAGTACTTC.

The chain couples TRBV7-2 to TRBJ2-3, with TRBD2 matching 7 bases. Germline V gives CDR1 SGHTA, CDR2 FQGNSA. This CDR3 contains 16 residues. J lost 2 bases, V lost 3 bases, and 8 bases had no gene match. CDR3 in amino acids: CASSFVGGGITDTQYF. The DNA of the CDR3 is TGTGCCAGCAGCTTCGTGGGGGGGGGAATCACAGATACGCAGTATTTT.

The chain uses TRBV27 and TRBJ1-1; 7 bases are shared with TRBD1. The germline gives CDR1 MNHEY, CDR2 SMNVEV (reference sequence). The CDR3 runs to 15 residues. V lost 2 bases and J lost 0; bases outside the gene matches: 3. For the CDR3, the DNA is TGTGCCAGCAGTTTAGCCGGGACAGTGAACACTGAAGCTTTCTTT. It yields the protein CASSLAGTVNTEAFF.

The V and J genes are TRBV4-1 and TRBJ1-1, with D uncertain. This CDR3 has 17 amino acids. Germline lookup yields CDR1 MGHRA and CDR2 YSYEKL. Trimming pared 3 bases from V and 0 bases from J, leaving 17 bases between. The CDR3 DNA reads as TGCGCCAGCAGCCAGGAGATCGATTTCCGGATGAACACTGAAGCTTTCTTT. Translation: CASSQEIDFRMNTEAFF.

CDR3 DNA sequence: TGTGCCAGCAGAAAGGGACAGGGGGCTTACGAGCAGTACTTC. This sequence encodes CASRKGQGAYEQYF. The chain couples TRBV27 to TRBJ2-7; 12 nucleotides agree with TRBD1. This CDR3 contains 14 residues. The germline V gene has CDR1 MNHEY and CDR2 SMNVEV (reference sequence). J was trimmed by 4 bases and V by 6 bases; bases with no gene match: 4.

V is TRBV6-6 and J is TRBJ1-1; D may be TRBD1 (5 bases). V was trimmed by 6 bases and J by 11 bases, leaving 16 bases between them. Germline CDR1 reads MNHNY; CDR2 reads SVGAGI (reference sequence). CDR3 length: 12 residues. CDR3 sequence reads: CASSLGGEAAFF. The DNA of the CDR3 is TGTGCCAGCAGCCTTGGGGGGGAGGCGGCTTTCTTT.

The genes are TRBV7-6 and TRBJ1-5; TRBD1 might be the D (5 bases). The CDR3 runs to 12 residues. Deletions cut 5 bases from V and 8 bases from J, with 10 bases between. Germline lookup yields CDR1 SGHVS and CDR2 FNYEAQ. The CDR3 spells CASSPMGEPQHF. CDR3 DNA sequence: TGTGCCAGCAGCCCTATGGGGGAGCCCCAGCATTTT.

The chain employs TRBV5-1 and TRBJ2-3; D perhaps matches TRBD2 (5 bases). Trimming cost V 0 bases and J 1 base, with 9 bases left between them. In germline, CDR1 is SGHRS, CDR2 YFSETQ. This CDR3 comprises 15 residues. The CDR3 bases are TGCGCCAGCAGCTTGGTTGGAGGCCGCACAGATACGCAGTATTTT. This gives the protein CASSLVGGRTDTQYF.

V gene TRBV6-1 combines with J gene TRBJ2-2; D assignment may be TRBD1 or TRBD2 (7 bases each). The CDR3 loop spans 15 amino acids. Germline V CDR1 and CDR2: MNHNS, SASEGT. V lost 7 bases to trimming and J lost 0 bases, with 12 bases between them. The CDR3: CASTSGGANTGELFF. CDR3 DNA sequence: TGTGCCAGCACATCAGGGGGGGCGAACACCGGGGAGCTGTTTTTT.

The chain combines TRBV5-1 with TRBJ2-5; D perhaps matches TRBD1 (6 bases). The ends were cut back, 1 base at V and 3 bases at J, with 7 bases in the middle. CDR1 is SGHRS and CDR2 is YFSETQ in the germline V gene. This CDR3 is 13 amino acids long. The CDR3: CASSLTGKETQYF. The CDR3 DNA reads TGCGCCAGCAGCTTGACAGGGAAAGAGACCCAGTACTTC.

V gene TRBV27 combines with J gene TRBJ2-1; D gene ambiguous. V lost 6 bases and J lost 6, with 9 bases in between. Germline CDR1 and CDR2: MNHEY and SMNVEV (reference sequence). The CDR3 totals 12 residues. This chain's CDR3 is CASSPPLNEQFF. CDR3 coding DNA: TGTGCCAGCAGCCCCCCTCTCAATGAGCAGTTCTTC.

This clone was found once. The chain employs TRBV5-6 and TRBJ2-3, with D unclear. Germline CDR1 is SGHDT and CDR2 is YYEEEE. V gave up 6 bases and J gave up 2 bases, with 10 bases separating them. CDR3 length equals 13 residues. CDR3 protein: CASMWSVTDTQYF. CDR3 sequence (DNA): TGTGCCAGCATGTGGTCGGTCACAGATACGCAGTATTTT.

The chain combines TRBV6-1 with TRBJ1-1; D is uncertain. This CDR3 is built from 12 residues. Germline CDR1 reads MNHNS; CDR2 reads SASEGT. The germline V and J ends were trimmed by 2 bases and 3 bases, with 4 bases remaining between them. The CDR3 loop is CASSELDTEAFF. The DNA of the CDR3 is TGTGCCAGCAGTGAATTAGACACTGAAGCTTTCTTT.

The chain employs TRBV6-5 and TRBJ1-5; 8 bases are shared with TRBD1. The CDR3 covers 14 residues. V gave up 7 bases and J gave up 6 bases; unmatched junction bases: 8. Germline V gives CDR1 MNHEY, CDR2 SVGAGI. CDR3 protein: CASKDRGRGQPQHF. CDR3 DNA: TGTGCCAGCAAAGACAGGGGCAGAGGTCAGCCCCAGCATTTT.

V and J are TRBV15 and TRBJ1-5, with TRBD1 matching 7 bases. CDR3 length: 15 amino acids. Trimming at V came to 3 bases and at J to 1 base, leaving 3 bases not matched to a gene. Germline V lookup: CDR1 LNHNV, CDR2 YYDKDF (reference sequence). The CDR3 loop reads CATSRDRRSNQPQHF. The DNA of the CDR3 is TGTGCCACCAGCAGGGACAGGAGAAGCAATCAGCCCCAGCATTTT. Drawing the rest from reference TRBV15 and TRBJ1-5, the complete variable domain is DAMVIQNPRYQVTQFGKPVTLSCSQTLNHNVMYWYQQKSSQAPKLLFHYYDKDFNNEADTPDNFQSRRPNTSFCFLDIRSPGLGDTAMYLCATSRDRRSNQPQHFGDGTRLSIL.